Listed below are T cell receptor beta chains from one sample, sequenced in a study of cytomegalovirus exposure and HLA in healthy donors. Measured with immunoSEQ multiplex PCR; TCRdb has only the in-frame clones, and not every one. Its table records more than 140,000 clones. Sequencing input: PBMCs. All receptors come from a woman younger than 30 in good health and CMV-seronegative. Both conserved end residues are part of each CDR3. The D gene is left open where the match is weak.

cdr3_nt: TGTGCCAGCAGCAGCAGAGGGAACACTGAAGCTTTCTTT
cdr3_aa: CASSSRGNTEAFF
v_call: TRBV6-1
d_call: -
j_call: TRBJ1-1

cdr3_nt: TGTGCCAGCAGTGACAGGAGAGGGCCTAATGAAAAACTGTTTTTT
cdr3_aa: CASSDRRGPNEKLFF
v_call: TRBV2
d_call: -
j_call: TRBJ1-4

cdr3_nt: TGTGCCAGCACCTTGGGACAGGGGGCAACCGGGGAGCTGTTTTTT
cdr3_aa: CASTLGQGATGELFF
v_call: TRBV2
d_call: TRBD1
j_call: TRBJ2-2

cdr3_nt: TGTGCCAGCAGCCCCGGGACTAGCGGGACGGGGGAGCAGTTCTTC
cdr3_aa: CASSPGTSGTGEQFF
v_call: TRBV7-3
d_call: TRBD2
j_call: TRBJ2-1

cdr3_nt: TGTGCCAGCAGGCTCGGACAGTCACACACAGATACGCAGTATTTT
cdr3_aa: CASRLGQSHTDTQYF
v_call: TRBV6-1
d_call: -
j_call: TRBJ2-3

cdr3_nt: TGTGCCAGCATTCTTGATAGCTCTGGAAACACCATATATTTT
cdr3_aa: CASILDSSGNTIYF
v_call: TRBV6-1
d_call: -
j_call: TRBJ1-3

cdr3_nt: TGTGCCAGTAGTATACCTCGCCAGGCCGGGAAACAGCCCCAGCATTTT
cdr3_aa: CASSIPRQAGKQPQHF
v_call: TRBV19
d_call: -
j_call: TRBJ1-5

cdr3_nt: TGCAGCGTTTCCCCCGGAGTCTATGGCTACACCTTC
cdr3_aa: CSVSPGVYGYTF
v_call: TRBV29-1
d_call: -
j_call: TRBJ1-2

cdr3_nt: TGTGCCAGCAGCCTCGGACTAGCGGCTTACAATGAGCAGTTCTTC
cdr3_aa: CASSLGLAAYNEQFF
v_call: TRBV13
d_call: TRBD2
j_call: TRBJ2-1

cdr3_nt: TGTGCCAGCAGCTTACAGACAGCCTCAACTAATGAAAAACTGTTTTTT
cdr3_aa: CASSLQTASTNEKLFF
v_call: TRBV7-9
d_call: -
j_call: TRBJ1-4

cdr3_nt: TGTGCCAGCAGCGTAGGAGGACAGATCCATCAGCCCCAGCATTTT
cdr3_aa: CASSVGGQIHQPQHF
v_call: TRBV9
d_call: -
j_call: TRBJ1-5

cdr3_nt: TGTGCCAGCAGGGGACAGGCGCTTCCCGGGGAGCTGTTTTTT
cdr3_aa: CASRGQALPGELFF
v_call: TRBV2
d_call: TRBD1
j_call: TRBJ2-2

cdr3_nt: TGCGCCAGCAGCTTCAATCCTAGATACGAGCAGTACTTC
cdr3_aa: CASSFNPRYEQYF
v_call: TRBV5-1
d_call: -
j_call: TRBJ2-7

cdr3_nt: TGCGCCAGCAGTTCCGGGACAGGCAACGCCTACGAGCAGTACTTC
cdr3_aa: CASSSGTGNAYEQYF
v_call: TRBV5-1
d_call: TRBD1
j_call: TRBJ2-7

cdr3_nt: TGTGCCAGAAGCCCCCGGACTAGCGGGAGCCGGGAGACCCAGTACTTC
cdr3_aa: CARSPRTSGSRETQYF
v_call: TRBV5-3
d_call: TRBD2
j_call: TRBJ2-5

cdr3_nt: TGCGCCAGCAGTAGGCTAGGACTAGCCCTCTCCTACGAGCAGTACTTC
cdr3_aa: CASSRLGLALSYEQYF
v_call: TRBV10-2
d_call: TRBD2
j_call: TRBJ2-7

cdr3_nt: TGTGCCAGCAGTGAAATAGGGCGGGAGGGCTACAATGAGCAGTTCTTC
cdr3_aa: CASSEIGREGYNEQFF
v_call: TRBV2
d_call: TRBD2
j_call: TRBJ2-1

cdr3_nt: TGCGCCAGCAGCCAAATCCTAGCGGGGGGTTCCTACAATGAGCAGTTCTTC
cdr3_aa: CASSQILAGGSYNEQFF
v_call: TRBV4-3
d_call: TRBD2
j_call: TRBJ2-1

cdr3_nt: TGTGCCAGCAGCTTAGGCAGCAATGAGCAGTTCTTC
cdr3_aa: CASSLGSNEQFF
v_call: TRBV11-2
d_call: -
j_call: TRBJ2-1

cdr3_nt: TGTGCCTGGAGTTCCAGGGGCAATCAGCCCCAGCATTTT
cdr3_aa: CAWSSRGNQPQHF
v_call: TRBV30
d_call: -
j_call: TRBJ1-5

cdr3_nt: TGTGCCAGCAGCCACCCCGGTATGAGGGAGATACGCACAGATACGCAGTATTTT
cdr3_aa: CASSHPGMREIRTDTQYF
v_call: TRBV14
d_call: -
j_call: TRBJ2-3

cdr3_nt: TGTGCCAGCAGCGTGGTTGGGACAGCAAACACTGAAGCTTTCTTT
cdr3_aa: CASSVVGTANTEAFF
v_call: TRBV9
d_call: TRBD1
j_call: TRBJ1-1

cdr3_nt: TGTGCCAGTAGTCCTCGGGGACAGGGACAATCGAAACTGTTTTTT
cdr3_aa: CASSPRGQGQSKLFF
v_call: TRBV19
d_call: TRBD1
j_call: TRBJ1-4

cdr3_nt: TGTGCCAGCAGCTTGGGTACTAGCGAGCACTACGAGCAGTACTTC
cdr3_aa: CASSLGTSEHYEQYF
v_call: TRBV5-6
d_call: TRBD2
j_call: TRBJ2-7

cdr3_nt: TGTGCCAGCTCAATCGGACTACTCCCCAATACGCAGTATTTT
cdr3_aa: CASSIGLLPNTQYF
v_call: TRBV18
d_call: -
j_call: TRBJ2-3

cdr3_nt: TGCAGCGTGAAGGGACTAGCGGGAGAAAGTGAGCAGTTCTTC
cdr3_aa: CSVKGLAGESEQFF
v_call: TRBV29-1
d_call: TRBD2
j_call: TRBJ2-1

cdr3_nt: TGTGCCAGCAACAGAGGGGGCACTGAAGCTTTCTTT
cdr3_aa: CASNRGGTEAFF
v_call: TRBV7-9
d_call: -
j_call: TRBJ1-1

cdr3_nt: TGTGCCAGTAGTATAACTAGCGGGAGGGGGTCCGGGGAGCTGTTTTTT
cdr3_aa: CASSITSGRGSGELFF
v_call: TRBV19
d_call: TRBD2
j_call: TRBJ2-2

cdr3_nt: TGTGCCAGCAGCTTACCCGAAATAGCGGGTGTGAATACGCAGTATTTT
cdr3_aa: CASSLPEIAGVNTQYF
v_call: TRBV13
d_call: TRBD2
j_call: TRBJ2-3

cdr3_nt: TGTGCCACCAGCAGGGGGCGGGGGGGCGATGAGCAGTTCTTC
cdr3_aa: CATSRGRGGDEQFF
v_call: TRBV15
d_call: TRBD2
j_call: TRBJ2-1

cdr3_nt: TGTGCCAGCAGCTTGGATCCGGGGAGGTACCAAGAGACCCAGTACTTC
cdr3_aa: CASSLDPGRYQETQYF
v_call: TRBV5-4
d_call: -
j_call: TRBJ2-5

cdr3_nt: TGTGCCAGCAGCCTAGCGGGAGGCCCGTTACACAATGAGCAGTTCTTC
cdr3_aa: CASSLAGGPLHNEQFF
v_call: TRBV9
d_call: TRBD2
j_call: TRBJ2-1

cdr3_nt: TGTGCCAGCAGCTTAGAGGCGGATTACGGCACGCAGTATTTT
cdr3_aa: CASSLEADYGTQYF
v_call: TRBV11-3
d_call: -
j_call: TRBJ2-3

cdr3_nt: TGCGCCAGCAGCATGGGACAGTCGAACACTGAAGCTTTCTTT
cdr3_aa: CASSMGQSNTEAFF
v_call: TRBV5-1
d_call: TRBD1
j_call: TRBJ1-1

cdr3_nt: TGTGCCTCAAGATCGGGGGATGAGCAGTTCTTC
cdr3_aa: CASRSGDEQFF
v_call: TRBV19
d_call: -
j_call: TRBJ2-1

cdr3_nt: TGTGCCAGCAGTTACAGGCTAGATGCCGGGGAGCTGTTTTTT
cdr3_aa: CASSYRLDAGELFF
v_call: TRBV6-5
d_call: -
j_call: TRBJ2-2

cdr3_nt: TGTGCCAGCAGTGCATTAGCGGCCCTACGCGTCGAGCAGTACTTC
cdr3_aa: CASSALAALRVEQYF
v_call: TRBV2
d_call: -
j_call: TRBJ2-7

cdr3_nt: TGTGCCAGCAGCTATGGCGGGGGCTACTACAATGAGCAGTTCTTC
cdr3_aa: CASSYGGGYYNEQFF
v_call: TRBV7-2
d_call: -
j_call: TRBJ2-1

cdr3_nt: TGTGCCAGCAGCTTAGTTAGTTATAGCAATCAGCCCCAGCATTTT
cdr3_aa: CASSLVSYSNQPQHF
v_call: TRBV7-2
d_call: -
j_call: TRBJ1-5

cdr3_nt: TGTGCCAGCAGCCCAGGGAGGTCGAACACCGGGGAGCTGTTTTTT
cdr3_aa: CASSPGRSNTGELFF
v_call: TRBV21-1
d_call: -
j_call: TRBJ2-2

cdr3_nt: TGTGCCAGTTCCTCTCCAGGAATTAACACTGAAGCTTTCTTT
cdr3_aa: CASSSPGINTEAFF
v_call: TRBV19
d_call: -
j_call: TRBJ1-1

cdr3_nt: TGTGCCAGCAGTGCGAGGCGACAGGGGGCTTTTGGAAACACCATATATTTT
cdr3_aa: CASSARRQGAFGNTIYF
v_call: TRBV6-1
d_call: TRBD1
j_call: TRBJ1-3

cdr3_nt: TGTGCCAGCAGCTCGGGACCAGCGGGCGGGGAGCTGTTTTTT
cdr3_aa: CASSSGPAGGELFF
v_call: TRBV11-3
d_call: -
j_call: TRBJ2-2

cdr3_nt: TGTGCCAGCGGCTTCGGGACTAGCGGAAAAGAGACCCAGTACTTC
cdr3_aa: CASGFGTSGKETQYF
v_call: TRBV2
d_call: TRBD2
j_call: TRBJ2-5